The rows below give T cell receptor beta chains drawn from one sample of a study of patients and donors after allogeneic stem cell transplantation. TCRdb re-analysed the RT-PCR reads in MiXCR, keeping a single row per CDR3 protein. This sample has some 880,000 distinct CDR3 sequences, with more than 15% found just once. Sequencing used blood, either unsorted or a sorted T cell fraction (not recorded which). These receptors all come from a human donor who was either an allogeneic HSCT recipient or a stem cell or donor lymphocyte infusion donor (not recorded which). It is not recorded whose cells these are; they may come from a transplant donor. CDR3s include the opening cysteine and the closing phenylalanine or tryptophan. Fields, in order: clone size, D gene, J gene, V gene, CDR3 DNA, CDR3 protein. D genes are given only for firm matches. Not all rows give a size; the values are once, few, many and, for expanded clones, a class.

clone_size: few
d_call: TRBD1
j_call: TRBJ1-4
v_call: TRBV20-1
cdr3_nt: TGCAGTGCCCGCGAACAGGGGGAATATACTAATGAAAAACTGTTTTTT
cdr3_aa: CSAREQGEYTNEKLFF

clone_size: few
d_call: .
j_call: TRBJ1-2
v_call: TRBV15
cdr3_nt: TGTGCCACCAGCAGAGAGTTACCCCAGGCGGCTAACTATGGCTACACCTTC
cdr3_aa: CATSRELPQAANYGYTF

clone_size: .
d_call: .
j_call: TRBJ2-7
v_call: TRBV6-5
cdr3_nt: TGTGCCAGCAGTTACCAACGGAGGAGGCAGCCCACCTACGAGCAGTACTTC
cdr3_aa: CASSYQRRRQPTYEQYF

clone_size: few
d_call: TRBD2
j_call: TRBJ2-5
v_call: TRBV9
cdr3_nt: TGTGCCAGCAGCGTATTGTCTAGCGGGGCAGAGACCCAGTACTTC
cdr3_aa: CASSVLSSGAETQYF

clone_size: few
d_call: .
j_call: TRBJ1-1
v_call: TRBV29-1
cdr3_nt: TGCAGCGTTGTTCTCCGGGGCAACACTGAAGCTTTCTTT
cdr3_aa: CSVVLRGNTEAFF

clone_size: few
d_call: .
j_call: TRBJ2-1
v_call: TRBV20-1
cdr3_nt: TGCAGTGCTAGTAGTGTCTTCGGGCTAGCGAGAGATTCCTCCTACAATGAGCAGTTCTTC
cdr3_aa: CSASSVFGLARDSSYNEQFF

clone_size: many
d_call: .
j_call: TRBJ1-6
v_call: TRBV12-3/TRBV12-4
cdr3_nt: TGTGCCAGCAGCCTTCAGGAGTTCTCCTATAATTCACCCCTCCACTTT
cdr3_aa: CASSLQEFSYNSPLHF

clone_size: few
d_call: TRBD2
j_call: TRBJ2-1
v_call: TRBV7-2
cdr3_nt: TGTGCCAGCAGCTATAGCGGGGGGGCCGGCAATGAGCAGTTCTTC
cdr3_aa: CASSYSGGAGNEQFF

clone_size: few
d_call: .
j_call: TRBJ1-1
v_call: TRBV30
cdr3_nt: TGTGCCTGGAAATTTAAGCACACTGAAGCTTTCTTT
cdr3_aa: CAWKFKHTEAFF

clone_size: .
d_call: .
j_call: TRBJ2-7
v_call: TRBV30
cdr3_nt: TGTGCCTGGAGTGTAAGACGGCAAGGGGACGAGCAGTACTTC
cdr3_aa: CAWSVRRQGDEQYF

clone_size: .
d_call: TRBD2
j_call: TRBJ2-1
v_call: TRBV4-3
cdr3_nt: TGCGCCAGCAGCCCTCGGACTAGCGTCGGTGTTGAGCAGTTCTTC
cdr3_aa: CASSPRTSVGVEQFF

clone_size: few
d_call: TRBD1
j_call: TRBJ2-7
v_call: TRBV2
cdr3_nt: TGTGCCAGCGCCGGGACAGGAGCATCCGAGCAGTACTTC
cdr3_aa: CASAGTGASEQYF

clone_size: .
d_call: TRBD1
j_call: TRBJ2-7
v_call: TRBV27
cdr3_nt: TGTGCCAGCAGTTTAAGGGGAGGAACAGGGGGCTACGAGCAGTACTTC
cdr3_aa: CASSLRGGTGGYEQYF

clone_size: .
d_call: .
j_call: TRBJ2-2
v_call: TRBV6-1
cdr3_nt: TGTGCCAGCAGTGAAGCGTTGTACCCACCCCGGTGGGCTAATTTAGCCGGGGAGCTGTTTTTT
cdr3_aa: CASSEALYPPRWANLAGELFF

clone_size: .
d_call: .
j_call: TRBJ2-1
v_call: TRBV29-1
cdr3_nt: TGCAGCGTTGCGCTAGCCCGCTCCTACAATGAGCAGTTCTTC
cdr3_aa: CSVALARSYNEQFF

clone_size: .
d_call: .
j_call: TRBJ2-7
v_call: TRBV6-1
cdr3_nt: TGTGCCAGCAGTGAAGCAGTCTCAGGACCCACTTACGAGCAGTACTTC
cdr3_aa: CASSEAVSGPTYEQYF

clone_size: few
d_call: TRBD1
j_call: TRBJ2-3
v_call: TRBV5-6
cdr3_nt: TGTGCCAGCAGCTTGGAGGGACAGAGAAGCACAGATACGCAGTATTTT
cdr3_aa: CASSLEGQRSTDTQYF

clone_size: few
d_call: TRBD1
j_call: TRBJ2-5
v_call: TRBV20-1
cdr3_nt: TGCAGTGCTACTCCGGGACAGCTTCAAGAGACCCAGTACTTC
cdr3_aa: CSATPGQLQETQYF